Following are 32 T cell receptor beta chains from one sample sequenced in a study of siplizumab effects on memory and regulatory T cells. Libraries were prepared by immunoSEQ multiplex PCR; TCRdb keeps only in-frame clonotypes and omits some of them. The sample has more than 85,000 clones, more than 90% seen once. Sequencing input: CD4+ T cells sorted from blood. These receptors all stem from a human donor in good health.

The chain recombines TRBV9 with TRBJ1-2; 7 bases are shared with TRBD1. CDR1 is SGDLS and CDR2 is YYNGEE in the germline V gene. The CDR3 extends over 15 amino acids. J was trimmed by 8 bases and V by 4 bases; bases with no gene match: 14. Here the CDR3 reads CASSPRGQLSWGYTF. The DNA for the CDR3 is TGTGCCAGCAGCCCCAGGGGACAGCTTTCGTGGGGCTACACCTTC.

J is TRBJ2-4 and V is TRBV7-6, with D tentatively TRBD2 (6 bases). Germline V CDR1 and CDR2: SGHVS, FNYEAQ. V was trimmed by 5 bases and J by 0 bases, leaving 8 bases between them. CDR3 length: 14 amino acids. CDR3 amino acids: CASSAGIAKNIQYF. CDR3 nucleotides: TGTGCCAGCAGCGCGGGGATAGCCAAAAACATTCAGTACTTC.

The chain is built from TRBV28 and TRBJ2-7; 12 bases agree with TRBD2. CDR1 and CDR2 (germline): MDHEN, SYDVKM. With 6 bases clipped from V and 4 bases from J, the junction kept 7 bases outside the gene matches. CDR3 length equals 15 residues. For the CDR3, the DNA is TGTGCCAGCAGCCCTAGCGGGAGGGCCATTTACGAGCAGTACTTC. Protein: CASSPSGRAIYEQYF.

The chain links TRBV2 to TRBJ2-5, with D possibly TRBD1 on 5 matching bases. The CDR3 loop spans 14 amino acids. With 1 base removed from V and 0 bases from J, the gap between germline ends came to 6 bases. CDR1 is SNHLY, CDR2 FYNNEI, per germline. The CDR3 region has the DNA TGTGCCAGCAGTGAAGAGGGGTACCAAGAGACCCAGTACTTC. This gives the protein CASSEEGYQETQYF.

The chain couples TRBV27 to TRBJ2-2; 8 bases align to TRBD2. Germline CDR1 is MNHEY and CDR2 is SMNVEV (reference sequence). The CDR3 length is 17 residues. The ends lost 6 bases at V and 1 base at J; junction bases unmatched: 10. The CDR3 coding sequence is TGTGCCAGCAGCCAACGACCGGGACTAGGGAACACCGGGGAGCTGTTTTTT. Residues: CASSQRPGLGNTGELFF.

The chain employs TRBV5-1 and TRBJ1-2; 7 bases match TRBD1. The ends lost 4 bases at V and 2 bases at J; junction bases unmatched: 2. CDR3 length equals 13 residues. Per the germline V gene, CDR1 is SGHRS and CDR2 is YFSETQ. CDR3 coding DNA: TGCGCCAGCAGCACGGGACAGAACTATGGCTACACCTTC. This codes for CASSTGQNYGYTF.

This clone was seen a single time. The CDR3 reads CASSERGGRGETQYF. For the CDR3, the DNA is TGTGCCAGCAGTGAAAGAGGCGGGAGAGGGGAGACCCAGTACTTC. V is TRBV2 and J is TRBJ2-5; 7 bases are shared with TRBD2. Germline V gives CDR1 SNHLY, CDR2 FYNNEI. Trimming took 2 bases from V and 5 from J; bases not matched to a gene: 8. The CDR3 covers 15 residues.

J is TRBJ1-1 and V is TRBV5-1; TRBD1 agrees at 7 bases. The CDR3 spans 15 residues. V was pared by 2 bases and J by 5 bases, with 9 bases of the junction left unmatched. Looked up from germline, CDR1 is SGHRS and CDR2 is YFSETQ. CDR3 residues: CASSFMTGSVTEAFF. In DNA form, the CDR3 reads TGCGCCAGCAGCTTCATGACAGGGTCAGTGACTGAAGCTTTCTTT.

The V and J genes are TRBV5-1 and TRBJ2-2, with D possibly matching TRBD1 (6 bases). The CDR3 covers 15 residues. Trimming took 5 bases from V and 0 from J, leaving 11 bases between them. Germline values: CDR1 SGHRS, CDR2 YFSETQ. The CDR3: CASSPAGANTGELFF. In DNA form, the CDR3 reads TGCGCCAGCAGTCCGGCAGGGGCGAACACCGGGGAGCTGTTTTTT.

This clone was seen just once. The chain recombines TRBV29-1 with TRBJ1-2; D not certain. V was pared by 0 bases and J by 5 bases, with 4 bases between. The germline V gene encodes CDR1 SQVTM and CDR2 ANQGSEA. There are 11 residues in the CDR3. CDR3 DNA sequence: TGCAGCGTTGAAGAAGGATATGGCTACACCTTC. Translation gives CSVEEGYGYTF.

The chain employs TRBV5-1 and TRBJ2-2; 10 bases line up with TRBD2. Germline V gene data show CDR1 as SGHRS and CDR2 as YFSETQ. With V trimmed by 4 bases and J by 10 bases, 4 bases remained unmatched. The CDR3 runs 13 residues. CDR3 nucleotide sequence: TGCGCCAGCAGCCCCCTAGCGGGAGTGGAGCTGTTTTTT. Protein: CASSPLAGVELFF. The whole variable domain, remainder taken from reference TRBV5-1 and TRBJ2-2, is KAGVTQTPRYLIKTRGQQVTLSCSPISGHRSVSWYQQTPGQGLQFLFEYFSETQRNKGNFPGRFSGRQFSNSRSEMNVSTLELGDSALYLCASSPLAGVELFFGEGSRLTVL.

The gene calls are TRBV9 and TRBJ2-1; 11 bases are a match to TRBD2. The CDR3 totals 18 residues. The V segment lost 3 bases and the J segment 9 bases; nucleotides outside the gene matches: 17. Germline-derived CDR1 and CDR2 are SGDLS and YYNGEE. CDR3 DNA: TGTGCCAGCAGCGCAGGCGGGGGCGCGACTAGCGGGATGGGTGAGCAGTTCTTC. Protein sequence: CASSAGGGATSGMGEQFF.

The chain combines TRBV5-1 with TRBJ2-5, with D perhaps matching TRBD1 (6 bases). The CDR3 loop spans 14 amino acids. V lost 3 bases and J lost 3, with 12 bases in between. CDR1 and CDR2 (germline): SGHRS, YFSETQ. The CDR3 reads CASSSTGSEETQYF. Written as DNA, the CDR3 is TGCGCCAGCAGCTCTACAGGGTCGGAAGAGACCCAGTACTTC.

CDR3 nucleotide sequence: TGTGCCAGCATCAAAGGACAGAACTACGAGCAGTACTTC. It encodes CASIKGQNYEQYF. V usage is TRBV6-9 and J usage is TRBJ2-7; perhaps TRBD1 as D (6 bases). Trimming removed 7 bases at V and 3 bases at J, with 13 bases between. The CDR3 runs 13 residues. Germline V gene data show CDR1 as MNHGY and CDR2 as SVAAGI.

The rearrangement uses TRBV2 and TRBJ2-1; 13 positions agree with TRBD2. The J segment lost 7 bases and the V segment lost 6 bases, leaving 9 bases of the junction unmatched. Per the germline V gene, CDR1 is SNHLY and CDR2 is FYNNEI. This CDR3 has 16 residues. Here the CDR3 reads CASRRLAGGGINEQFF. The CDR3 nucleotides read TGTGCCAGCAGGAGACTAGCGGGAGGTGGTATTAATGAGCAGTTCTTC.

This sequence joins TRBV10-3 and TRBJ1-4; D not resolved. CDR3 size: 14 residues. The germline V gene encodes CDR1 ENHRY and CDR2 SYGVKD. V shed 1 base and J shed 6 bases, with 9 bases lying between them. The CDR3 bases are TGTGCCATCAGTGAGTGGGGTCAGGATGAAAAACTGTTTTTT. Translating it yields CAISEWGQDEKLFF.

There are a few counts of this clone. The chain joins TRBV6-6 to TRBJ1-5, with a tentative D call TRBD1 (5 bases). Between the trimmed V and J ends, which lost 0 bases and 4 bases, there was a span of 7 bases. This CDR3 is built from 14 residues. Germline CDR1 is MNHNY and CDR2 is SVGAGI (reference sequence). CDR3 sequence: CASSYSEGNQPQHF. CDR3 in DNA: TGTGCCAGCAGTTACTCAGAGGGGAATCAGCCCCAGCATTTT.

The rearrangement joins TRBV7-3 to TRBJ2-1, with D possibly called TRBD1 or TRBD2 (6 bases each). CDR3 length equals 15 residues. CDR1 SGHTA and CDR2 FQGTGA come from the germline V gene. V lost 5 bases, J lost 7 bases, and 18 bases lay in between. The CDR3 DNA is TGTGCCAGCAGCCTCGAGGGGGGCCTTATGAATGAGCAGTTCTTC. Translated: CASSLEGGLMNEQFF.

This chain joins TRBV19 and TRBJ2-7, with TRBD1 matching over 7 bases. With V trimmed by 8 bases and J by 5 bases, 12 bases remained unmatched. The V gene's germline CDR1 is LNHDA and CDR2 SQIVND (reference sequence). This CDR3 region has 14 residues. CDR3 region: CASHPRDSRHEQYF. DNA for the CDR3: TGTGCCAGTCACCCTCGGGACAGCCGCCACGAGCAGTACTTC. Supplemented by reference TRBV19 and TRBJ2-7, the full variable domain reads DGGITQSPKYLFRKEGQNVTLSCEQNLNHDAMYWYRQDPGQGLRLIYYSQIVNDFQKGDIAEGYSVSREKKESFPLTVTSAQKNPTAFYLCASHPRDSRHEQYFGPGTRLTVT.

The V and J genes are TRBV7-2 and TRBJ2-2; D is unresolved. Germline V gene sequence: CDR1 SGHTA, CDR2 FQGNSA. CDR3 length equals 15 residues. Trimming pared 1 base from V and 1 base from J, leaving 7 bases between. This CDR3 is CASSLERLNTGELFF. The CDR3 nucleotides read TGTGCCAGCAGCTTAGAACGGTTGAACACCGGGGAGCTGTTTTTT. The full variable domain, completed using reference TRBV7-2 and TRBJ2-2, is GAGVSQSPSNKVTEKGKDVELRCDPISGHTALYWYRQSLGQGLEFLIYFQGNSAPDKSGLPSDRFSAERTGGSVSTLTIQRTQQEDSAVYLCASSLERLNTGELFFGEGSRLTVL.

The CDR3 region is CSVEGLASGGAEQFF. CDR3 bases: TGCAGCGTTGAAGGGTTGGCTAGCGGGGGTGCTGAGCAGTTCTTC. The chain has TRBV29-1 and TRBJ2-1; 10 positions match TRBD2. Germline CDR1 is SQVTM and CDR2 is ANQGSEA. The CDR3 consists of 15 residues. V shed 1 base and J 9 bases; nucleotides not matched to a gene: 9.

The chain carries TRBV11-2 and TRBJ2-1, with 12 bases aligning to TRBD2. The CDR3 sequence is 15 residues long. Per germline, CDR1 SGHAT and CDR2 FQNNGV. With 6 bases clipped from V and 7 bases from J, the junction kept 7 bases outside the gene matches. CDR3 region: CASRPGTSGFNEQFF. CDR3 DNA sequence: TGTGCCAGCAGACCCGGGACTAGCGGGTTTAATGAGCAGTTCTTC.

This clone was observed a single time. The rearrangement joins TRBV5-1 to TRBJ1-1; D is ambiguous. V shed 0 bases and J shed 5 bases, with 11 bases lying between them. This CDR3 has 14 residues. Looked up from germline, CDR1 is SGHRS and CDR2 is YFSETQ. CDR3 in amino acids: CASSLDTLGTEAFF. Written as DNA, the CDR3 is TGCGCCAGCAGCTTGGACACCCTGGGGACTGAAGCTTTCTTT.

The genes are TRBV6-5 and TRBJ1-5; D unresolved. This CDR3 is built from 13 residues. V was trimmed by 5 bases and J by 1 base, leaving 6 bases between them. Germline assignment: CDR1 MNHEY and CDR2 SVGAGI. CDR3 nucleotides: TGTGCCAGCAGTGAAAGAAGCAATCAGCCCCAGCATTTT. It specifies CASSERSNQPQHF.

The chain uses TRBV6-6 and TRBJ2-3, with a weak D call TRBD2 (5 bases). The germline CDR1 and CDR2 sequences are MNHNY and SVGAGI (reference sequence). This CDR3 contains 15 residues. Trimming took 6 bases from V and 4 from J, leaving 17 bases between them. CDR3 sequence (DNA): TGTGCCAGCAGCCCCTCGGGAAAGTCGCCAGATACGCAGTATTTT. As protein: CASSPSGKSPDTQYF.

The DNA for the CDR3 is TGTGCCAGCGGCGACACGCAAGATACGCAGTATTTT. It is translated as CASGDTQDTQYF. The genes are TRBV6-5 and TRBJ2-3; D ambiguous. Trimming took 8 bases from V and 5 from J, leaving 11 bases between them. The CDR3 is made up of 12 amino acids. Germline V CDR1 and CDR2: MNHEY, SVGAGI.

V and J are TRBV6-6 and TRBJ2-5; possibly TRBD1 for D (6 bases). The CDR3 contains 14 residues. The ends were cut back, 4 bases at V and 1 base at J, with 10 bases in the middle. Germline CDR1 is MNHNY and CDR2 is SVGAGI (reference sequence). CDR3 loop: CASSLTTGQETQYF. In DNA form, the CDR3 reads TGTGCCAGCAGTTTAACGACAGGCCAAGAGACCCAGTACTTC.

This chain connects TRBV5-1 to TRBJ1-1, with a possible D match to TRBD1 (6 bases). CDR3 length: 15 amino acids. Germline-derived CDR1 and CDR2 are SGHRS and YFSETQ. V gave up 0 bases and J gave up 1 base, with 10 bases separating them. The CDR3: CASSLAWTANTEAFF. Written as DNA, the CDR3 is TGCGCCAGCAGCTTGGCCTGGACAGCGAACACTGAAGCTTTCTTT. The full variable domain, rest sourced from reference TRBV5-1 and TRBJ1-1, is KAGVTQTPRYLIKTRGQQVTLSCSPISGHRSVSWYQQTPGQGLQFLFEYFSETQRNKGNFPGRFSGRQFSNSRSEMNVSTLELGDSALYLCASSLAWTANTEAFFGQGTRLTVV.

This clone was detected only once. The V call is TRBV27, the J call TRBJ2-3, with D tentatively TRBD1 or TRBD2 (5 bases each). The germline V gene has CDR1 MNHEY and CDR2 SMNVEV (reference sequence). The CDR3 is 14 residues long. V was cut by 5 bases and J by 6 bases, with 15 bases left in between. In nucleotides, the CDR3 is TGTGCCAGCAGTCTTTCACGGGGCGACGATACGCAGTATTTT. Encoded protein: CASSLSRGDDTQYF.

This clone was seen just once. This chain uses TRBV6-6 with TRBJ2-5; 9 positions agree with TRBD1. Per the germline V gene, CDR1 is MNHNY and CDR2 is SVGAGI (reference sequence). This CDR3 spans 13 amino acids. V was clipped by 7 bases and J by 4 bases; unmatched bases: 4. CDR3 in DNA: TGTGCCAGCACACGGACAGGGGTAGAGACCCAGTACTTC. Translation: CASTRTGVETQYF.

In DNA, the CDR3 is TGTGCCAGCAGGACAGGGGTGGGTGAAAAACTGTTTTTT. This translates into CASRTGVGEKLFF. V usage is TRBV6-1 and J usage is TRBJ1-4; 8 bases map to TRBD1. The CDR3 consists of 13 residues. Germline lookup yields CDR1 MNHNS and CDR2 SASEGT. The V gene end was trimmed by 6 bases and the J gene end by 7 bases; junction bases not matched to a gene: 4.

As concerns this clone: The sample has other DNA sequences that encode this CDR3 too. V is TRBV9 and J is TRBJ1-1; D gene ambiguous. Trimming removed 0 bases at V and 4 bases at J, with 7 bases between. The length of the CDR3 is 13 residues. From germline, CDR1 is SGDLS and CDR2 YYNGEE. CDR3 in amino acids: CASSVVVSTEAFF. CDR3 DNA sequence: TGTGCCAGCAGCGTAGTTGTTTCCACTGAAGCTTTCTTT.